This entry lists 19 T cell receptor beta chains sequenced from one sample in a study of shared clonotypes between healthy human individuals. This table comes from immunoSEQ multiplex PCR, and its TCRdb copy is limited to in-frame clones, with some not included. This sample yields about 1 million clones, of which about three quarters are seen a single time; 1.4% to 1.5% belongs to the top ten. The sample was memory CD4+ T cells sorted from blood. Documented subset: CD45RA-negative fraction. The source is a man younger than 35 in good health.

The genes are TRBV30 and TRBJ1-1; TRBD1 might be the D (6 bases). This CDR3 is 14 amino acids long. The germline V and J ends were trimmed by 0 bases and 4 bases, with 12 bases remaining between them. Germline V gene sequence: CDR1 GTSNPN, CDR2 SVGIG (reference sequence). The CDR3 DNA follows: TGTGCCTGGAGTGTTGGAGGGGGGAGCACTGAAGCTTTCTTT. This codes for CAWSVGGGSTEAFF.

The chain is built from TRBV5-1 and TRBJ2-4, with TRBD1 as a possible D gene (5 bases). The CDR3 runs 16 residues. With 0 bases removed from V and 0 bases from J, the gap between germline ends came to 10 bases. The germline CDR1 and CDR2 sequences are SGHRS and YFSETQ. CDR3 coding DNA: TGCGCCAGCAGCTTGGGACAGCCGGGAGCCAAAAACATTCAGTACTTC. Translated, it gives CASSLGQPGAKNIQYF.

V usage is TRBV27 and J usage is TRBJ2-7; D could derive from TRBD1 or TRBD2 (7 bases each). CDR3 length: 13 residues. Germline lookup yields CDR1 MNHEY and CDR2 SMNVEV (reference sequence). V gave up 8 bases and J gave up 6 bases, with 17 bases separating them. This chain's CDR3 is CASPFSRGGEQYF. The CDR3 DNA reads as TGTGCCAGCCCTTTCAGCAGGGGGGGCGAGCAGTACTTC.

The chain carries TRBV27 and TRBJ2-3; D is possibly TRBD1 or TRBD2 (6 bases each). The germline CDR1 and CDR2 sequences are MNHEY and SMNVEV (reference sequence). CDR3 length: 15 amino acids. V lost 5 bases, J lost 2 bases, and 14 bases lay in between. CDR3 in amino acids: CASSPRGRLTDTQYF. The CDR3 coding sequence is TGTGCCAGCAGTCCCCGGGGGCGCCTCACAGATACGCAGTATTTT.

This chain connects TRBV6-5 to TRBJ1-6; D call uncertain. The CDR3 contains 16 residues. V was clipped by 0 bases and J by 1 base, with 7 bases between them. Looked up from germline, CDR1 is MNHEY and CDR2 is SVGAGI. The CDR3 DNA reads TGTGCCAGCAGTTACTCGGTCCAGTCCTATAATTCACCCCTCCACTTT. The encoded protein is CASSYSVQSYNSPLHF.

As concerns this clone: Given a much more abundant clone one base away, this may be a read error. The sample carries other DNA sequences with the same CDR3. The chain has TRBV6-6 and TRBJ2-7; the D gene is possibly TRBD1 (6 bases). The CDR3 is made up of 13 amino acids. The germline V gene has CDR1 MNHNY and CDR2 SVGAGI (reference sequence). Trimming pared 4 bases from V and 3 bases from J, leaving 10 bases between. The CDR3 here is CASSSGTSYEQYF. Here the CDR3 DNA reads TGTGCCAGCAGTTCCGGGACAAGCTACGAGCAGTACTTC.

A word on this clone: Distinct nucleotide sequences in the sample also encode this CDR3. The rearrangement joins TRBV18 to TRBJ2-7; D may correspond to TRBD1 or TRBD2 (5 bases each). Germline lookup yields CDR1 KGHSH and CDR2 LQKENI. Trimming removed 2 bases at V and 0 bases at J, with 5 bases between. This CDR3 has 13 amino acids. CDR3 in DNA: TGTGCCAGCTCACCAGGGGGCTCCTACGAGCAGTACTTC. Residues: CASSPGGSYEQYF. Full variable domain (remainder filled in from reference TRBV18 and TRBJ2-7): NAGVMQNPRHLVRRRGQEARLRCSPMKGHSHVYWYRQLPEEGLKFMVYLQKENIIDESGMPKERFSAEFPKEGPSILRIQQVVRGDSAAYFCASSPGGSYEQYFGPGTRLTVT.

V is TRBV7-2 and J is TRBJ1-4, with D maybe TRBD1 (6 bases). This CDR3 is built from 15 residues. V lost 3 bases and J 8 bases, leaving 16 bases between the germline ends. In germline, CDR1 is SGHTA, CDR2 FQGNSA. The CDR3 sequence: CASSFMGGAQEKLFF. Written as DNA, the CDR3 is TGTGCCAGCAGCTTCATGGGGGGGGCCCAGGAAAAACTGTTTTTT.

The chain joins TRBV27 to TRBJ2-7, with 9 bases identical to TRBD1. The length of the CDR3 is 17 residues. The trim removed 3 bases at V and 0 bases at J, leaving 9 bases unmatched. From germline, CDR1 is MNHEY and CDR2 SMNVEV (reference sequence). CDR3 DNA sequence: TGTGCCAGCAGTTTCAATCGTCGACAGGGGGGCTCCTACGAGCAGTACTTC. Translation: CASSFNRRQGGSYEQYF.

The genes are TRBV9 and TRBJ2-5; no reliable D call. This CDR3 has 13 residues. From germline, CDR1 is SGDLS and CDR2 YYNGEE. V was trimmed by 4 bases and J by 1 base, leaving 8 bases between them. The chain's CDR3 is CASSSAIQETQYF. The CDR3, as DNA: TGTGCCAGCAGCTCAGCAATCCAAGAGACCCAGTACTTC.

The chain recombines TRBV4-1 with TRBJ2-7; D may correspond to TRBD1 or TRBD2 (5 bases each). In germline, CDR1 is MGHRA, CDR2 YSYEKL. The V end lost 0 bases, the J end lost 3 bases, and 12 bases lay between the germline ends. The CDR3 spans 15 residues. CDR3 region: CASSQDVGDRYEQYF. The CDR3, as DNA: TGCGCCAGCAGCCAAGATGTCGGGGACCGCTACGAGCAGTACTTC.

J is TRBJ1-1 and V is TRBV6-5, with D perhaps matching TRBD1 (5 bases). With 8 bases removed from V and 7 bases from J, the gap between germline ends came to 11 bases. The CDR3 is 11 residues long. Germline lookup yields CDR1 MNHEY and CDR2 SVGAGI. The CDR3 region has the DNA TGTGCCAGCGTTAGGGGTAGTGAAGCTTTCTTT. Its translation is CASVRGSEAFF.

CDR3 region: CASSSGRRNEQFF. CDR3 sequence (DNA): TGTGCCAGTAGTAGCGGACGGAGGAATGAGCAGTTCTTC. The V and J genes are TRBV19 and TRBJ2-1; possible D gene TRBD2, 5 bases. The germline V gene has CDR1 LNHDA and CDR2 SQIVND (reference sequence). The V end lost 4 bases, the J end lost 7 bases, and 11 bases lay between the germline ends. The CDR3 covers 13 residues.

This clone was detected only once. The chain is built from TRBV10-2 and TRBJ2-7; D may be TRBD2 (5 bases). Trimming took 4 bases from V and 5 from J, leaving 18 bases between them. Germline lookup yields CDR1 WSHSY and CDR2 SAAADI. The CDR3 is made up of 15 amino acids. CDR3 region: CASSGVTGKNNEQYF. CDR3 sequence (DNA): TGCGCCAGCAGTGGGGTAACCGGGAAAAATAACGAGCAGTACTTC.

The V and J genes are TRBV4-1 and TRBJ1-2; possibly TRBD1 for D (6 bases). CDR3 length: 15 residues. V was cut by 4 bases and J by 4 bases, with 16 bases left in between. Per the germline V gene, CDR1 is MGHRA and CDR2 is YSYEKL. The CDR3 region is CASSPRGYALYGYTF. The CDR3 coding sequence is TGCGCCAGCAGCCCCAGGGGCTATGCCCTCTATGGCTACACCTTC.

The chain couples TRBV6-6 to TRBJ2-3, with TRBD2 matching 8 bases. Germline CDR1 reads MNHNY; CDR2 reads SVGAGI (reference sequence). The V segment lost 2 bases and the J segment 4 bases; nucleotides outside the gene matches: 8. CDR3 length equals 16 residues. CDR3 nucleotides: TGTGCCAGCAGTTACAACGGGGGGGCCCTGTCAGATACGCAGTATTTT. It is translated as CASSYNGGALSDTQYF.

The chain carries TRBV6-5 and TRBJ2-7; 7 bases are shared with TRBD1. Looked up from germline, CDR1 is MNHEY and CDR2 is SVGAGI. CDR3 length: 14 residues. V lost 2 bases and J lost 0; bases outside the gene matches: 1. CDR3 nucleotide sequence: TGTGCCAGCAGTTACAACAGGGGCTCCTACGAGCAGTACTTC. This sequence encodes CASSYNRGSYEQYF.

The V call is TRBV20-1, the J call TRBJ2-5; D remains unclear. The CDR3 totals 11 residues. V was cut by 4 bases and J by 0 bases, with 3 bases left in between. The germline gives CDR1 DFQATT, CDR2 SNEGSKA (reference sequence). The CDR3 sequence is CSAMYQETQYF. In DNA, the CDR3 is TGCAGTGCTATGTACCAAGAGACCCAGTACTTC.

This clone was seen just once. The V call is TRBV9, the J call TRBJ2-2; unclear D gene. The CDR3 has 14 amino acids. CDR1 is SGDLS, CDR2 YYNGEE, per germline. The ends were cut back, 0 bases at V and 6 bases at J, with 9 bases in the middle. The CDR3 coding sequence is TGTGCCAGCAGCGTAGATCAGATCCCCGGGGAGCTGTTTTTT. This codes for CASSVDQIPGELFF.